This T cell receptor beta chain stems from a study of T cells in Graves' hyperthyroidism and ophthalmopathy. The CDR3 has 17 amino acids. With 5 bases removed from V and 3 bases from J, the gap between germline ends came to 20 bases. Looked up from germline, CDR1 is SGHTA and CDR2 is FQGNSA. The investigators amplified TCR beta CDR3 regions from RNA transcripts. HTBI primers were employed in a first-round RT-PCR of the TCR CDR3. One entry per CDR3 protein, called by TCRdb with MiXCR from the multiplex PCR reads. The sample gives hundreds of thousands of distinct CDR3 sequences, over 35% of which show up once; over 8% is in the top ten.

This sequence originates from a man aged 18 to 30 with Graves' hyperthyroidism. V gene TRBV7-2 combines with J gene TRBJ1-3, with no clear D. Sequenced input: blood. The CDR3 bases are TGTGCCAGCAGCCGACTAGGACTAGCGGGATATGGAAACACCATATATTTT. It codes for CASSRLGLAGYGNTIYF.